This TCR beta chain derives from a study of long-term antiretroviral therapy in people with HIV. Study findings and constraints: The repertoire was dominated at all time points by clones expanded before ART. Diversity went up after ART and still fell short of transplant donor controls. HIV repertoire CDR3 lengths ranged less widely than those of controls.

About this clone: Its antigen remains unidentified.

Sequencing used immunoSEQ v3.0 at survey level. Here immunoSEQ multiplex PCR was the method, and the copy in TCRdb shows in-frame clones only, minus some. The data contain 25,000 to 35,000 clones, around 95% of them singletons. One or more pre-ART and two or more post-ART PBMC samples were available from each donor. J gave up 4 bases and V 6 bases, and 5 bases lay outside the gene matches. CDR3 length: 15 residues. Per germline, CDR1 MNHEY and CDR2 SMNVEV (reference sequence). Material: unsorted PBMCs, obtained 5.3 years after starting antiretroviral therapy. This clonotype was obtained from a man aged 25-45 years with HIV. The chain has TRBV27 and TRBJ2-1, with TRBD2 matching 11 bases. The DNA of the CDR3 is TGTGCCAGCAGCCAACTAGCGGGAGATTACAATGAGCAGTTCTTC. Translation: CASSQLAGDYNEQFF.